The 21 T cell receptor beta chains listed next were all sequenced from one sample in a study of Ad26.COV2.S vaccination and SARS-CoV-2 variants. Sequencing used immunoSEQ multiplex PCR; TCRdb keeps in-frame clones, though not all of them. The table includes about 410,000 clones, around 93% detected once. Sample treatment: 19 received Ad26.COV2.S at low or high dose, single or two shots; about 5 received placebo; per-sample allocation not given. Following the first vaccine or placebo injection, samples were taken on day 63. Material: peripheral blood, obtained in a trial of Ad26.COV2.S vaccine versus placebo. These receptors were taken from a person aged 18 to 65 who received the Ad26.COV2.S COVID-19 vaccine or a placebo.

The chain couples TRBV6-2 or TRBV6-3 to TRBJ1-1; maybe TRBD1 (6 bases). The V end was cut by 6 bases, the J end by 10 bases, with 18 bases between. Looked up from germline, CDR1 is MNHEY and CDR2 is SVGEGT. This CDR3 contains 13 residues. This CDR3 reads CASSHGTNEVAFF. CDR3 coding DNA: TGTGCCAGCAGCCACGGGACAAATGAGGTAGCTTTCTTT.

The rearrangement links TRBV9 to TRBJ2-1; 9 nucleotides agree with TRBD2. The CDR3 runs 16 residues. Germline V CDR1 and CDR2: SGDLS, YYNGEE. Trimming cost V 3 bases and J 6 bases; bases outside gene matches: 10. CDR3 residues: CASSARAGGQPNEQFF. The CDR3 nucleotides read TGTGCCAGCAGCGCCCGGGCGGGGGGGCAGCCCAATGAGCAGTTCTTC.

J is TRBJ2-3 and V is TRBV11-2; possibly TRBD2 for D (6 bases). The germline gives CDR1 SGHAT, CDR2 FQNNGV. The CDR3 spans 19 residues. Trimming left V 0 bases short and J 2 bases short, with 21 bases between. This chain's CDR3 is CASSLDLSEAGLLTDTQYF. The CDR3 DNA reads TGTGCCAGCAGCTTAGATCTATCTGAGGCGGGGCTCCTCACAGATACGCAGTATTTT.

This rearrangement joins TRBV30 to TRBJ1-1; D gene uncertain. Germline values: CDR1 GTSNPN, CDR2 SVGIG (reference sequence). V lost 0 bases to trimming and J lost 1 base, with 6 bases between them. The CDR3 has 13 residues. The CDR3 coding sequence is TGTGCCTGGAGTGTGGAGTCGAACACTGAAGCTTTCTTT. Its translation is CAWSVESNTEAFF.

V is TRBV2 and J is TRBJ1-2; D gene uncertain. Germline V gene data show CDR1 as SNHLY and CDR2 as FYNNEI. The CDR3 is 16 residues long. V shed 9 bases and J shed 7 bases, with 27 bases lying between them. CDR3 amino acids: CASLSRGIGPPGGYTF. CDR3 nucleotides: TGTGCCAGTTTATCGCGAGGAATAGGACCGCCGGGTGGCTACACCTTC.

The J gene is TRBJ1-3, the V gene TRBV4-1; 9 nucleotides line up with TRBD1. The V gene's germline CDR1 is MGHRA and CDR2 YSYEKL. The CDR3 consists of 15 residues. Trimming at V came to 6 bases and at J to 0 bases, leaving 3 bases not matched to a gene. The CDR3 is CASSRDRASGNTIYF. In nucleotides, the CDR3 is TGCGCCAGCAGTCGGGACAGGGCCTCTGGAAACACCATATATTTT.

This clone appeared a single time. The DNA of the CDR3 is TGTGCCAGCAGCCACCTTATCCCTACAGGGAGGGGGGCCAACGTCCTGACTTTC. It codes for CASSHLIPTGRGANVLTF. The V and J genes are TRBV3-1 (or the pseudogene TRBV3-2) and TRBJ2-6; D could derive from TRBD1 or TRBD2 (6 bases each). Trimming removed 3 bases from V and 4 bases from J, with 19 bases in between. This CDR3 is 18 amino acids long. From germline, CDR1 is LGHDT and CDR2 YNNKEL (reference sequence).

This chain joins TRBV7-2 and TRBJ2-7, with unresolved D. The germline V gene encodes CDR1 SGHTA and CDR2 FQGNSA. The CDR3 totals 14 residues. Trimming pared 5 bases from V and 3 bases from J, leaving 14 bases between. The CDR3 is CASSRQIGLYEQYF. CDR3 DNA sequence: TGTGCCAGCAGCCGCCAAATAGGGCTCTACGAGCAGTACTTC.

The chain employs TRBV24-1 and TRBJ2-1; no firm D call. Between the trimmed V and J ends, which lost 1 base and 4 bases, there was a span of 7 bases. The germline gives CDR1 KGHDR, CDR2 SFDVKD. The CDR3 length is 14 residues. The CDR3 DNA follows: TGTGCCACCAGTGATTTAGGAGCATACAATGAGCAGTTCTTC. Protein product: CATSDLGAYNEQFF.

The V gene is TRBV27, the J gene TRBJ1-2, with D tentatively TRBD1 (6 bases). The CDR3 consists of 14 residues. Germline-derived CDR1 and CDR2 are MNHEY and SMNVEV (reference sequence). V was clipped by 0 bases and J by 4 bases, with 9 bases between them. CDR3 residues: CASSLSGQAYGYTF. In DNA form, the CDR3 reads TGTGCCAGCAGTTTATCGGGACAAGCCTATGGCTACACCTTC.

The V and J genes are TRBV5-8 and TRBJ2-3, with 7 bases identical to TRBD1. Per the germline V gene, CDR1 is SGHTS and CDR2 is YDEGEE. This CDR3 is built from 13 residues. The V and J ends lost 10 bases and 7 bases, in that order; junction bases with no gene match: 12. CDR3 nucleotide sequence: TGTGCCGGACAGACAGGGCTGTCCTATACGCAGTATTTT. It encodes CAGQTGLSYTQYF.

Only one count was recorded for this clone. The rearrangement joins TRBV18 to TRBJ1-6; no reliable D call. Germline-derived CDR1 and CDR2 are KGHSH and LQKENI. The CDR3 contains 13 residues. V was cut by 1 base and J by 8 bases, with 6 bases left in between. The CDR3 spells CASSPHGDSPLHF. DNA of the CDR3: TGTGCCAGCTCACCACACGGAGATTCACCCCTCCACTTT.

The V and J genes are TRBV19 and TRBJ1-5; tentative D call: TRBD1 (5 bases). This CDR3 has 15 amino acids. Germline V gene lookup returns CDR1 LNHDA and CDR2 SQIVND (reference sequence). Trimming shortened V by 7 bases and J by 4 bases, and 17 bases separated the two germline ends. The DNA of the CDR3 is TGTGCCAGTACCGCCGGGACGTACCTGAATCAGCCCCAGCATTTT. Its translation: CASTAGTYLNQPQHF.

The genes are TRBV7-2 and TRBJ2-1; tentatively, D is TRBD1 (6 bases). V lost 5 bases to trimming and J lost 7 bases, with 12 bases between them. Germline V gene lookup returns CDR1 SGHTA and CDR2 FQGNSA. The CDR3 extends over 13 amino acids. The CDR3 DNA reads TGTGCCAGCAGCCTATACAGGGTGAATGAGCAGTTCTTC. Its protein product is CASSLYRVNEQFF. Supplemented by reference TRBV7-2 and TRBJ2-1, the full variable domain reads GAGVSQSPSNKVTEKGKDVELRCDPISGHTALYWYRQSLGQGLEFLIYFQGNSAPDKSGLPSDRFSAERTGGSVSTLTIQRTQQEDSAVYLCASSLYRVNEQFFGPGTRLTVL.

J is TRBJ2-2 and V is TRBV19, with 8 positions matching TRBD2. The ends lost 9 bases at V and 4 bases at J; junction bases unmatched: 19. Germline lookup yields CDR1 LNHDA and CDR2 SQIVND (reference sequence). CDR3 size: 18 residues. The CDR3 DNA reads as TGTGCCAGCCGCCCGAGGTGGTGGCGGGGGGCCACCACCGGGGAGCTGTTTTTT. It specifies CASRPRWWRGATTGELFF.

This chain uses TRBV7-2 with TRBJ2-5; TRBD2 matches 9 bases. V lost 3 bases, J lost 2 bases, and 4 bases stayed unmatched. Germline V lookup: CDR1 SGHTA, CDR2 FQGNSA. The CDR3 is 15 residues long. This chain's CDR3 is CASSFGGGDQETQYF. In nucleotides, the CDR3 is TGTGCCAGCAGCTTCGGCGGGGGGGATCAAGAGACCCAGTACTTC.

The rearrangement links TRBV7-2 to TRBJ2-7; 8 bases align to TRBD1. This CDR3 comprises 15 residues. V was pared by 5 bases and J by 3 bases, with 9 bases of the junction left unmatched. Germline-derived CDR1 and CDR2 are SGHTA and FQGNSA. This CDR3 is CASSPRDRPNYEQYF. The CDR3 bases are TGTGCCAGCAGCCCCAGGGACAGGCCTAACTACGAGCAGTACTTC.

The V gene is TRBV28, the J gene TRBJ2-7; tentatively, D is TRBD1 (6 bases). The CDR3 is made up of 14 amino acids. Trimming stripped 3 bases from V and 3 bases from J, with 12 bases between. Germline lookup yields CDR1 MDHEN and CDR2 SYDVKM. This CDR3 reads CASSLGDTIYEQYF. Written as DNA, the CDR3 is TGTGCCAGCAGTTTGGGGGACACTATCTACGAGCAGTACTTC.

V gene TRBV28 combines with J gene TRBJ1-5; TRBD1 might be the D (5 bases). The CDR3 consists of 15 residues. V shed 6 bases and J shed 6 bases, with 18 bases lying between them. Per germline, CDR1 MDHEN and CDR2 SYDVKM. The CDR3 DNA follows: TGTGCCAGCAGGCTCGGAGGGGATGTGGGTCAGCCCCAGCATTTT. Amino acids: CASRLGGDVGQPQHF.

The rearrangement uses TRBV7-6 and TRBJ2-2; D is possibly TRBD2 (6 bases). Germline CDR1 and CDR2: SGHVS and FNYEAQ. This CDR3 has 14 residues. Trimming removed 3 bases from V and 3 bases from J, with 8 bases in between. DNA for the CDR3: TGTGCCAGCAGCTTTTCTAGCGACACCGGGGAGCTGTTTTTT. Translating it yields CASSFSSDTGELFF.

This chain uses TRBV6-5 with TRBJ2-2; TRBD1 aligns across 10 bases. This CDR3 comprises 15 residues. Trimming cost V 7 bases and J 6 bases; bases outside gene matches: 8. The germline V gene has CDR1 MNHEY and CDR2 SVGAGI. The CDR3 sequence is CASKPDRGIPGELFF. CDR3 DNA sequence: TGTGCCAGCAAACCGGACAGGGGGATCCCCGGGGAGCTGTTTTTT.